The 25 T cell receptor beta chains below were found in one sample sequenced in a study of identical twins. TCRdb ran MiXCR on the 5' RACE reads and lists one entry per CDR3 protein. The sample consists of some 330,000 distinct CDR3 sequences, roughly 10% of them appearing once. The sequencing input was naive T cells sorted from blood. These receptor sequences come from a woman in her 50s in good health.

The chain employs TRBV11-2 and TRBJ1-4, with D hard to call. The CDR3 spans 13 residues. The V end was cut by 0 bases, the J end by 5 bases, with 4 bases between. Germline CDR1 reads SGHAT; CDR2 reads FQNNGV. CDR3 nucleotide sequence: TGTGCCAGCAGCTTAGAGGGGAATGAAAAACTGTTTTTT. Translated: CASSLEGNEKLFF. Looking up the rest from reference TRBV11-2 and TRBJ1-4 gives the full variable domain: EAGVAQSPRYKIIEKRQSVAFWCNPISGHATLYWYQQILGQGPKLLIQFQNNGVVDDSQLPKDRFSAERLKGVDSTLKIQPAKLEDSAVYLCASSLEGNEKLFFGSGTQLSVL.

This clonotype has a count of ten or more. The chain uses TRBV7-9 and TRBJ2-1; 8 bases align to TRBD1. The CDR3 sequence is 18 residues long. Germline V lookup: CDR1 SEHNR, CDR2 FQNEAQ (reference sequence). Unmatched junction bases numbered 11, after V lost 4 bases and J lost 0 bases. CDR3 sequence (DNA): TGTGCCAGCAGCTCGCCCTCCAGGGGGCGTAGCTCCTACAATGAGCAGTTCTTC. Its translation: CASSSPSRGRSSYNEQFF.

This clonotype was recorded a few times. This sequence joins TRBV6-5 and TRBJ2-2; D possibly corresponds to TRBD2 (6 bases). Trimming cost V 4 bases and J 6 bases, with 12 bases left between them. Per germline, CDR1 MNHEY and CDR2 SVGAGI. The CDR3 is 14 amino acids. The CDR3 here is CASSWGLAAGELFF. DNA for the CDR3: TGTGCCAGCAGTTGGGGACTGGCCGCCGGGGAGCTGTTTTTT.

V usage is TRBV6-5 and J usage is TRBJ2-1, with TRBD1 matching over 11 bases. Germline V gives CDR1 MNHEY, CDR2 SVGAGI. This CDR3 is 15 amino acids long. The V gene end was trimmed by 2 bases and the J gene end by 10 bases; junction bases not matched to a gene: 7. The CDR3 reads CASSYGQGALQEQFF. Here the CDR3 DNA reads TGTGCCAGCAGTTACGGACAGGGGGCTCTTCAAGAGCAGTTCTTC.

J is TRBJ2-3 and V is TRBV4-1; 11 nucleotides line up with TRBD2. The CDR3 extends over 19 amino acids. Germline V gene sequence: CDR1 MGHRA, CDR2 YSYEKL. The trim removed 0 bases at V and 0 bases at J, leaving 8 bases unmatched. The CDR3 nucleotides are TGCGCCAGCAGCCAAGAAGGCCCGGGACTAGCGGCTAGCACAGATACGCAGTATTTT. Protein sequence: CASSQEGPGLAASTDTQYF.

In regard to this clonotype: This may be a read error: a much more frequent sequence differs by one nucleotide. The chain links TRBV20-1 to TRBJ2-3; no reliable D call. Germline CDR1 is DFQATT and CDR2 is SNEGSKA (reference sequence). V lost 8 bases and J lost 4, with 22 bases in between. CDR3 length: 15 amino acids. DNA of the CDR3: TGCAGTACCATCCCCCGGGTGGGTCGCTCAGATACGCAGTATTTT. This encodes CSTIPRVGRSDTQYF.

The rearrangement links TRBV6-6 to TRBJ1-2, with 9 bases lining up with TRBD1. CDR3 length: 14 residues. V lost 8 bases and J lost 7; bases outside the gene matches: 11. Germline V gives CDR1 MNHNY, CDR2 SVGAGI (reference sequence). The CDR3 spells CASGIMSGQGGYTF. The DNA for the CDR3 is TGTGCCAGCGGAATAATGTCGGGACAGGGTGGCTACACCTTC.

This clonotype was seen at least ten times. The V call is TRBV20-1, the J call TRBJ2-1; D not resolved. Deletions cut 3 bases from V and 6 bases from J, with 12 bases between. The CDR3 runs to 13 residues. Germline-derived CDR1 and CDR2 are DFQATT and SNEGSKA (reference sequence). In nucleotides, the CDR3 is TGCAGTGCTAGTGTTAGGCCCTTCAATGAGCAGTTCTTC. Residues: CSASVRPFNEQFF.

This clonotype was detected many times. The chain recombines TRBV4-1 with TRBJ2-7; possible D gene TRBD2, 6 bases. The V and J ends lost 0 bases and 3 bases respectively, with 15 bases between them. CDR3 size: 16 residues. Germline V gene lookup returns CDR1 MGHRA and CDR2 YSYEKL. In DNA, the CDR3 is TGCGCCAGCAGCCAAGATGGCGCGGACTACAACTACGAGCAGTACGTC. Translation gives CASSQDGADYNYEQYV.

This clonotype showed up just a few times. This rearrangement joins TRBV2 to TRBJ1-6, with 7 bases that match TRBD1. J lost 10 bases, V lost 3 bases, and 3 bases had no gene match. The V gene's germline CDR1 is SNHLY and CDR2 FYNNEI. The CDR3 length is 13 residues. CDR3 residues: CASSDDRASPLHF. CDR3 DNA: TGTGCCAGCAGTGACGACAGGGCCTCACCCCTCCACTTT. Full variable domain (outside the CDR3, taken from reference TRBV2 and TRBJ1-6): EPEVTQTPSHQVTQMGQEVILRCVPISNHLYFYWYRQILGQKVEFLVSFYNNEISEKSEIFDDQFSVERPDGSNFTLKIRSTKLEDSAMYFCASSDDRASPLHFGNGTRLTVT.

This chain joins TRBV19 and TRBJ1-1; D remains unclear. Between the trimmed V and J ends, which lost 5 bases and 0 bases, there was a span of 10 bases. This CDR3 is built from 14 residues. CDR1 is LNHDA and CDR2 is SQIVND in the germline V gene (reference sequence). CDR3 bases: TGTGCCAGTAGTCTCAGCTACATGAACACTGAAGCTTTCTTT. Translation: CASSLSYMNTEAFF.

As concerns this clonotype: At one end the junction does not follow the germline gene, possibly because of a read error. The rearrangement uses TRBV24-1 and TRBJ2-5, with 8 bases identical to TRBD1. Looked up from germline, CDR1 is KGHDR and CDR2 is SFDVKD. CDR3 length: 16 amino acids. This CDR3 reads CAISDFSRGRGETQYF. The CDR3 bases are TGTGCCATCAGTGATTTCAGCAGGGGGCGCGGAGAGACCCAGTACTTC.

There are many counts of this clonotype. The rearrangement joins TRBV24-1 to TRBJ2-3; D is uncertain. Per the germline V gene, CDR1 is KGHDR and CDR2 is SFDVKD. Trimming stripped 5 bases from V and 4 bases from J, with 9 bases between. The CDR3 sequence is 13 residues long. CDR3 in DNA: TGTGCCACCAGTGGCGCTGGGGCAGATACGCAGTATTTT. It translates to CATSGAGADTQYF.

This clonotype appeared many times. The chain is built from TRBV11-2 and TRBJ2-2, with 10 bases that match TRBD2. Germline V gene lookup returns CDR1 SGHAT and CDR2 FQNNGV. The CDR3 sequence is 17 residues long. V lost 7 bases and J lost 8; bases outside the gene matches: 16. CDR3 in DNA: TGTGCCAGCACCCCGGGAGGGCTAGCGGGAGCAGCGGGGGAGCTGTTTTTT. The encoded protein is CASTPGGLAGAAGELFF.

Points on this clonotype: A much bigger clone sits one base away, suggesting this may be a read error. The missing conserved phenylalanine or tryptophan at the end of this CDR3 makes a read error likely. The CDR3 reads CAISDPTRQGAEGYTL. Written as DNA, the CDR3 is TGTGCCATCAGTGATCCCACCCGACAGGGGGCTGAAGGCTACACCCTC. J is TRBJ1-2 and V is TRBV10-3, with 10 bases that match TRBD1. The germline V gene has CDR1 ENHRY and CDR2 SYGVKD. V lost 3 bases and J lost 8; bases outside the gene matches: 12. CDR3 length: 16 amino acids.

The sample holds many counts of this clonotype. The rearrangement uses TRBV3-1 and TRBJ1-2; 11 bases agree with TRBD1. V dropped 5 bases and J dropped 7; count of bases not matched to a gene: 6. The germline V gene encodes CDR1 LGHDT and CDR2 YNNKEL (reference sequence). The CDR3 is 14 residues long. Here the CDR3 reads CASSYGQGASGYTF. The CDR3 DNA sequence: TGTGCCAGCAGCTACGGACAGGGGGCTAGTGGCTACACCTTC.

The chain employs TRBV20-1 and TRBJ2-7; 10 bases map to TRBD2. Germline V gene sequence: CDR1 DFQATT, CDR2 SNEGSKA (reference sequence). V gave up 3 bases and J gave up 6 bases; unmatched junction bases: 11. The CDR3 has 15 amino acids. The CDR3 nucleotides are TGCAGTGCTAGGAGACAAGGACTAGCGGCTATCGAGCAGTACTTC. Amino acid sequence: CSARRQGLAAIEQYF.

The genes are TRBV20-1 and TRBJ2-1; 10 bases are a match to TRBD2. CDR1 is DFQATT and CDR2 is SNEGSKA in the germline V gene (reference sequence). The V segment lost 5 bases and the J segment 7 bases; nucleotides outside the gene matches: 8. The CDR3 extends over 14 amino acids. CDR3 coding DNA: TGCAGTGCTCCCCGGGTAGCGGGAGGTAATGAGCAGTTCTTC. This sequence encodes CSAPRVAGGNEQFF.

The V call is TRBV5-1, the J call TRBJ1-1; D is unresolved. Trimming took 3 bases from V and 7 from J, leaving 16 bases between them. The CDR3 runs to 14 residues. The V gene's germline CDR1 is SGHRS and CDR2 YFSETQ. DNA for the CDR3: TGCGCCAGCAGCTGGATGCGAGCTGACCTTGAAGCTTTCTTT. Protein product: CASSWMRADLEAFF.

The chain has TRBV5-1 and TRBJ1-4; D possibly corresponds to TRBD1 (6 bases). The V end was cut by 5 bases, the J end by 7 bases, with 18 bases between. Germline V gives CDR1 SGHRS, CDR2 YFSETQ. The CDR3 has 15 amino acids. The CDR3 region is CASRPDSPRGEKLFF. CDR3 nucleotide sequence: TGCGCCAGCAGACCGGACAGCCCCCGGGGTGAAAAACTGTTTTTT. Combining the CDR3 with reference TRBV5-1 and TRBJ1-4 gives the whole variable domain KAGVTQTPRYLIKTRGQQVTLSCSPISGHRSVSWYQQTPGQGLQFLFEYFSETQRNKGNFPGRFSGRQFSNSRSEMNVSTLELGDSALYLCASRPDSPRGEKLFFGSGTQLSVL.

On this clonotype itself: Since the CDR3 does not end with the conserved phenylalanine or tryptophan, this likely comes from a read error. The V gene is TRBV2, the J gene TRBJ2-3, with 12 nucleotides matching TRBD2. CDR1 is SNHLY and CDR2 is FYNNEI in the germline V gene. This CDR3 has 19 residues. The V gene end was trimmed by 1 base and the J gene end by 1 base; junction bases not matched to a gene: 9. The CDR3 nucleotides read TGTGCCAGCAGTGAAGGACTAGCGGGGGCCACCGGACGCACAGATACGCAGTATTTA. Its protein product is CASSEGLAGATGRTDTQYL.

This clonotype was observed at least ten times. V is TRBV5-1 and J is TRBJ1-1; a weak D match, TRBD1 (5 bases). Germline-derived CDR1 and CDR2 are SGHRS and YFSETQ. CDR3 size: 13 residues. V lost 8 bases and J lost 1, with 12 bases in between. The CDR3 nucleotides read TGCGCCAGTTCGGTCCAGGGGAACACTGAAGCTTTCTTT. It translates to CASSVQGNTEAFF. The full variable domain, rest sourced from reference TRBV5-1 and TRBJ1-1, is KAGVTQTPRYLIKTRGQQVTLSCSPISGHRSVSWYQQTPGQGLQFLFEYFSETQRNKGNFPGRFSGRQFSNSRSEMNVSTLELGDSALYLCASSVQGNTEAFFGQGTRLTVV.

The V call is TRBV5-5, the J call TRBJ2-7; TRBD1 aligns across 8 bases. The CDR3 loop spans 14 amino acids. The V gene's germline CDR1 is SGHKS and CDR2 YYEKEE (reference sequence). The V segment lost 3 bases and the J segment 6 bases; nucleotides outside the gene matches: 8. The CDR3 DNA reads as TGTGCCAGCAGCTCCTACAGGGGGTCCGTCGAGCAGTACTTC. The encoded protein is CASSSYRGSVEQYF.

The chain recombines TRBV21-1 with TRBJ1-3. TRBV21-1 is a known pseudogene. This CDR3 is 13 amino acids long. In DNA form, the CDR3 reads TGTGCCAGCAGTAATCCTTCCGGAAACACCATATATTTT. This encodes CASSNPSGNTIYF.

This clonotype was picked up a small number of times. The chain joins TRBV19 to TRBJ2-1, with D possibly TRBD1 on 5 matching bases. V shed 3 bases and J shed 2 bases, with 20 bases lying between them. Looked up from germline, CDR1 is LNHDA and CDR2 is SQIVND (reference sequence). The CDR3 spans 18 residues. The CDR3 loop reads CASSIDPRGLPPYNEQFF. The DNA of the CDR3 is TGTGCCAGTAGTATCGACCCAAGGGGATTACCGCCCTACAATGAGCAGTTCTTC.